This TCR beta chain emerged from a study of cytomegalovirus exposure and HLA in healthy donors. Study findings and constraints: A later analysis reportedly found that, within productive TCRs, an Asian-associated ancestry cluster had fewer N-insertions than the mean observed across the roughly 610 donors. When analyzed later, a missense DCLRE1C variant was found to be linked to TCR beta V- and J-gene trimming. Within an earlier analysis, most TCR beta V segments proved productive either about 87% or about 30% of the time.

Note on this clone: As yet, its antigen is unknown. Other DNA variants within this sample encode the same CDR3.

PCR was performed using 60 Vbeta and 13 Jbeta primers. Produced via immunoSEQ multiplex PCR; TCRdb's table is partial and in-frame only. Found here are about 41,000 clones; the top ten clones hold more than 5.5%. Healthy bone marrow donors made up the donor group. CDR1 MNHEY and CDR2 SVGAGI come from the germline V gene. V lost 2 bases and J 1 base, leaving 5 bases between the germline ends. This CDR3 comprises 13 residues. The V and J genes are TRBV6-5 and TRBJ1-1; D not resolved. The clonotype comes from a man younger than 45 in good health and CMV-seronegative. Sequenced: PBMCs. The CDR3: CASSYGGNTEAFF. For the CDR3, the DNA is TGTGCCAGCAGTTACGGCGGGAACACTGAAGCTTTCTTT.